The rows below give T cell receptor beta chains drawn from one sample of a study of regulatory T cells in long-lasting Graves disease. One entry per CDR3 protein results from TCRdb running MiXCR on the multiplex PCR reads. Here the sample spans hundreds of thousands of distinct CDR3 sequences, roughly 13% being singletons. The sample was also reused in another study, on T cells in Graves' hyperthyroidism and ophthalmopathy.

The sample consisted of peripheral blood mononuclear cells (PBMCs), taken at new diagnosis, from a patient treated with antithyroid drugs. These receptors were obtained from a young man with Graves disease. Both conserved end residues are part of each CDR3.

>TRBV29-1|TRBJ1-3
CSVDTGTGWGSSGNTIYF
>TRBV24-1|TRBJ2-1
CATSGMGDLVYNEQFF
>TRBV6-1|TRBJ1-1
CASRTDDNTEAFF
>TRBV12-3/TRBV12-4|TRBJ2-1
CASSMAFEDNEQFF
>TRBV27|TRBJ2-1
CASSLLAGSDEQFF
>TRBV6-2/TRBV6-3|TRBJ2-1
CAAERTPNEQFF
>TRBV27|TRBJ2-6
CASSTRDGIFSGANVLTF
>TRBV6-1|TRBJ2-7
CASRRLAGGPMRSEQYF
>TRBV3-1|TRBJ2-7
CASSQTRSGEQYF
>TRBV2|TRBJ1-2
CASNYFGGDYGYTF
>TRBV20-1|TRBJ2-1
CSALTSGRVNEQFF
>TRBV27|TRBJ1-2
CASTPIPRGSGGYTF
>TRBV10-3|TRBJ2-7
CAISEDRGEQYF
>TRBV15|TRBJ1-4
CATSRAGQGGDEKLFF
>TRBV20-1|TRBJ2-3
CSANPKAGVTDTQYF
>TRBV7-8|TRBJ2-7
CASSTGGREQYF
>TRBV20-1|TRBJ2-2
CSARAGLAGGVTGELFF
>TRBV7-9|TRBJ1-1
CASSLEANTEAFF
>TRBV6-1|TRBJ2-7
CASSVARDGSYEQYF
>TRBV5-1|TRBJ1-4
CASSLSGATNEKLFF
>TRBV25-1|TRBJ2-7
CAGNRMGEQYF
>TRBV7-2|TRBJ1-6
CASSSSIPGDSPLHF
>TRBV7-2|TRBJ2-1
CASSFPGEREGSYNEQFF
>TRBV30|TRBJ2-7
CAWTHVSSYEQYF
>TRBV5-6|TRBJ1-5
CASSLSRQLNQPQHF
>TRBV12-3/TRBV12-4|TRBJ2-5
CASSLGAGVGQETQYF
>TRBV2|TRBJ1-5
CASSAGYGDTSAQHF
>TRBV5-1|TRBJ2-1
CASSPSPEDSYNEQFF
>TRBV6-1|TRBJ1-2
CASSPNLYGYTF
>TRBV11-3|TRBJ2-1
CASSPQVAGQNEQFF
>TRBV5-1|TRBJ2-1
CASSLGGETQFF
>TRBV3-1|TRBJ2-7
CASSRGTISYEQYF
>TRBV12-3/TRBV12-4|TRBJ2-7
CASSGRINEQYF
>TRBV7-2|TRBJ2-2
CASSLESSTGELFF
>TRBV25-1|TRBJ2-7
CASSDHSTYEQYF
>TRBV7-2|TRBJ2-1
CASRNGRNEQFF
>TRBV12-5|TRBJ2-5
CASGLVPLGLAGVLAGETQYF
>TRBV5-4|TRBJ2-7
CASSWELTGTYEQYF
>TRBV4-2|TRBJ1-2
CASSQEDPRYGYTF
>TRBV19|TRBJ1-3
CASTTTQDVGNTIYF
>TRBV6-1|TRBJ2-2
CASSLRQTTGELFF
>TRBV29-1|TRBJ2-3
CSVDGLAGPTDTQYF
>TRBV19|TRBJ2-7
CASSITVRYEQYF
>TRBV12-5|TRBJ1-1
CASGLVGEGNTEAFF
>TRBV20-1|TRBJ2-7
CSASVDGLAANNEQYF
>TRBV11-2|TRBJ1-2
CASSLDYTGSGHDGYTF
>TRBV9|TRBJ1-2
CASSGAGVYGYTF